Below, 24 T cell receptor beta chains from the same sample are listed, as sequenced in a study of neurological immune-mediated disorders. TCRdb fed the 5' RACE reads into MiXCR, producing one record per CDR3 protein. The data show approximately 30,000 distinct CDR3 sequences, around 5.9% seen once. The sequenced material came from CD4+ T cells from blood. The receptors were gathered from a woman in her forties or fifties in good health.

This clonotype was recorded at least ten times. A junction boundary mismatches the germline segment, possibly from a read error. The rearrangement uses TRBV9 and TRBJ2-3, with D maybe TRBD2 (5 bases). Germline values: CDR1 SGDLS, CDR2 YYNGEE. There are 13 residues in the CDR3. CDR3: CASSAPSRDTQYF. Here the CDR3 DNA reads TGTGCCAGCAGCGCGCCTAGCAGAGATACGCAGTATTTT.

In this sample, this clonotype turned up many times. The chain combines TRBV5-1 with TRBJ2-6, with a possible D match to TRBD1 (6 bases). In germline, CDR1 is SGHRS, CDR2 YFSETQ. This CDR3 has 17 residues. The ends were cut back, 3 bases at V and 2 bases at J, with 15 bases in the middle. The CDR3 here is CASSSGQSLAGANVLTF. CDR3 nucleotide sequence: TGCGCCAGCAGCTCCGGACAGTCTCTTGCTGGGGCCAACGTCCTGACTTTC.

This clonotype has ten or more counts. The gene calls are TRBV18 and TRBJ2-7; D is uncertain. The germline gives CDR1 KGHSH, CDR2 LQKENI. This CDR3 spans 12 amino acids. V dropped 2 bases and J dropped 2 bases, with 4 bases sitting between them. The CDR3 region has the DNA TGTGCCAGCTCACCATCCCCCTACGAGCAGTACTTC. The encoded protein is CASSPSPYEQYF.

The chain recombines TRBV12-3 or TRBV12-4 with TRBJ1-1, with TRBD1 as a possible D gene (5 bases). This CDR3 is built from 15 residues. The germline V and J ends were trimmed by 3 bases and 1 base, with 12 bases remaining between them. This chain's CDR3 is CASSFGQGTNTEAFF. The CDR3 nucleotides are TGTGCCAGCAGTTTCGGCCAGGGAACGAACACTGAAGCTTTCTTT.

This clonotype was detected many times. This chain's CDR3 is CASSWQGYGYTF. The CDR3 bases are TGTGCCAGCAGTTGGCAAGGCTATGGCTACACCTTC. This rearrangement joins TRBV25-1 to TRBJ1-2; D unresolved. Trimming stripped 5 bases from V and 4 bases from J, with 8 bases between. The CDR3 is 12 residues long. Germline-derived CDR1 and CDR2 are MGHDK and SYGVNS.

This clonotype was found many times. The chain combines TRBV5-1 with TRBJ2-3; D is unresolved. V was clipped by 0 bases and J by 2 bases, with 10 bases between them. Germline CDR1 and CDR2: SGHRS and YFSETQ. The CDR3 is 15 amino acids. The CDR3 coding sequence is TGCGCCAGCAGCTTGGGGGGTAGTGACACAGATACGCAGTATTTT. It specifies CASSLGGSDTDTQYF.

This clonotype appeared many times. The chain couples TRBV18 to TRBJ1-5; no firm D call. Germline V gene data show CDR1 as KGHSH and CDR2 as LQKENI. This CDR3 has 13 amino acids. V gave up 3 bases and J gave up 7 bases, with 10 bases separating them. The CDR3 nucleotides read TGTGCCAGCTCACCCCACAGCGACCAGCCCCAGCATTTT. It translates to CASSPHSDQPQHF. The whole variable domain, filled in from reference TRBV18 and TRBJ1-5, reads NAGVMQNPRHLVRRRGQEARLRCSPMKGHSHVYWYRQLPEEGLKFMVYLQKENIIDESGMPKERFSAEFPKEGPSILRIQQVVRGDSAAYFCASSPHSDQPQHFGDGTRLSIL.

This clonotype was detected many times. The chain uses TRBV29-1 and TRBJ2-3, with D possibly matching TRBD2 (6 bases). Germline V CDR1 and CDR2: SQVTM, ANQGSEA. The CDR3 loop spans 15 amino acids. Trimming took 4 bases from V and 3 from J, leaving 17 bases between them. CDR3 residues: CSVAKGGTGTDTQYF. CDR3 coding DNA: TGCAGCGTTGCTAAGGGCGGGACCGGGACAGATACGCAGTATTTT.

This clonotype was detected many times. In nucleotides, the CDR3 is TGCGCCAGCAGAGCAATGGCAACTAATGAAAAACTGTTTTTT. Translated, it gives CASRAMATNEKLFF. The chain recombines TRBV5-1 with TRBJ1-4; D ambiguous. V lost 5 bases and J lost 0, with 8 bases in between. Germline loops: CDR1 SGHRS, CDR2 YFSETQ. This CDR3 is 14 amino acids long. The complete variable domain, with remaining parts taken from reference TRBV5-1 and TRBJ1-4, reads KAGVTQTPRYLIKTRGQQVTLSCSPISGHRSVSWYQQTPGQGLQFLFEYFSETQRNKGNFPGRFSGRQFSNSRSEMNVSTLELGDSALYLCASRAMATNEKLFFGSGTQLSVL.

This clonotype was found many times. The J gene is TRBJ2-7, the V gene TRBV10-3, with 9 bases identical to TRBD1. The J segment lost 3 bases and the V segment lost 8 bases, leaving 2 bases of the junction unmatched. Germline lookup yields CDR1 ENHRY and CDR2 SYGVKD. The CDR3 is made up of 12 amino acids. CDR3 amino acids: CAIRDRDYEQYF. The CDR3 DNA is TGTGCCATCCGGGACAGGGACTACGAGCAGTACTTC.

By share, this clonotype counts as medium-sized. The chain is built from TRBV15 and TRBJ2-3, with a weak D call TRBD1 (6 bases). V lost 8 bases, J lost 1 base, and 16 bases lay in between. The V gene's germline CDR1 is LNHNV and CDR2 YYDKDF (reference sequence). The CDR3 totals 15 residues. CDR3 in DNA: TGTGCCACCGCTCGGGACAAGTGGGGCACAGATACGCAGTATTTT. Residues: CATARDKWGTDTQYF.

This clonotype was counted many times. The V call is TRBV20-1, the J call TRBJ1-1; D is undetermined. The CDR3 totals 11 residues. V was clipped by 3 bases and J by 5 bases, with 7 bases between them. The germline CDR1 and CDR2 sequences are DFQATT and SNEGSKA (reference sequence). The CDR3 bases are TGCAGTGCTAGTTGGCAGACTGAAGCTTTCTTT. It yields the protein CSASWQTEAFF.

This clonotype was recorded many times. CDR3 in amino acids: CASSLAGTGGGYTF. CDR3 DNA: TGCGCCAGCAGCTTGGCCGGGACAGGGGGAGGCTACACCTTC. The chain carries TRBV5-1 and TRBJ1-2, with 11 bases lining up with TRBD1. Germline V gene lookup returns CDR1 SGHRS and CDR2 YFSETQ. After removal of 0 bases from V and 8 bases from J, the junction contained 3 bases not matched to a gene. The CDR3 loop spans 14 amino acids.

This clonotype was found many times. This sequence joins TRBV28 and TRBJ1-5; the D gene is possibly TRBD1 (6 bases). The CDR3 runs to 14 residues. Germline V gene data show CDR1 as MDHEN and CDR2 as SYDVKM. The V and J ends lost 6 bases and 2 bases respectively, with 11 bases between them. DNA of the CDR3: TGTGCCAGCAGAACCTCAGGGGGCAATCAGCCCCAGCATTTT. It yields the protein CASRTSGGNQPQHF.

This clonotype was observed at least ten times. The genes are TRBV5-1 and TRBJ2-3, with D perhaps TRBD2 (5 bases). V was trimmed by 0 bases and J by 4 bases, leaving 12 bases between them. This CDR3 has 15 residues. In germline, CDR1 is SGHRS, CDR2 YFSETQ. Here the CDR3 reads CASSLGGQESDTQYF. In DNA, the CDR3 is TGCGCCAGCAGCTTGGGAGGGCAGGAGTCAGATACGCAGTATTTT.

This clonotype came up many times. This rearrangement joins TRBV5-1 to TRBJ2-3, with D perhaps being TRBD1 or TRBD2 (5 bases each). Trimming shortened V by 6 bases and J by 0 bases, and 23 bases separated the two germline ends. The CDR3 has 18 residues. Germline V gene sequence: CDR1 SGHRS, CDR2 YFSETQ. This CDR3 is CASNQRGVGTTSTDTQYF. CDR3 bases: TGCGCCAGCAATCAGAGGGGAGTGGGTACTACTAGCACAGATACGCAGTATTTT.

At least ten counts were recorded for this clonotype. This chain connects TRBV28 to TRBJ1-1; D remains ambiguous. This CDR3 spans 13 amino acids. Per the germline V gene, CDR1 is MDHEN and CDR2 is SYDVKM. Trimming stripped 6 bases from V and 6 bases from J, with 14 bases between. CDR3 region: CASSHIGRAEAFF. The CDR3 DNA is TGTGCCAGCAGCCATATAGGGAGGGCTGAAGCTTTCTTT.

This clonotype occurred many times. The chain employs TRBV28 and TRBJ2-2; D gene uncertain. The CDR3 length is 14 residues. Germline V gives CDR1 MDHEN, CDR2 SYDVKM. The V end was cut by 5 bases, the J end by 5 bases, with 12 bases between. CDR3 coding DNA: TGTGCCAGCAGTACGAGGACCGTAACCGGGGAGCTGTTTTTT. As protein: CASSTRTVTGELFF.

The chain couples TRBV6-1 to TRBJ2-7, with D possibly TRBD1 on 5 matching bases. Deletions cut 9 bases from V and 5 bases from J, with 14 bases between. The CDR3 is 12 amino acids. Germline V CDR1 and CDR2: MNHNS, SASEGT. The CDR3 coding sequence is TGTGCCAGTGGAGCAGGGTTCCACGAGCAGTACTTC. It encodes CASGAGFHEQYF.

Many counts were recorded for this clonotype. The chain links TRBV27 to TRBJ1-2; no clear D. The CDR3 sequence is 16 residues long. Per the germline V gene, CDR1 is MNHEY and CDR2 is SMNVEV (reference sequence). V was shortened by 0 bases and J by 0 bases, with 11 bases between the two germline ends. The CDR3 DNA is TGTGCCAGCAGTTTATCGGGGAACTCAGCTAACTATGGCTACACCTTC. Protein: CASSLSGNSANYGYTF.

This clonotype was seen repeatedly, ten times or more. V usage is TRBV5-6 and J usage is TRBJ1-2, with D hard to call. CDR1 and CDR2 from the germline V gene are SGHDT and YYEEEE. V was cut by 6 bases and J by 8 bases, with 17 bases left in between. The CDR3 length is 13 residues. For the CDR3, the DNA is TGTGCCAGCACCCAAGATCGGCGTGGGGGCTACACCTTC. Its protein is CASTQDRRGGYTF.

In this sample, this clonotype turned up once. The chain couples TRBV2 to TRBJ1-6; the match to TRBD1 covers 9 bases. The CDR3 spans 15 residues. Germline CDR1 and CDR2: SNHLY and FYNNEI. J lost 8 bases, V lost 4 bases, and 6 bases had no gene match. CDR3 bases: TGTGCCAGCAGTGTGGGGAGGACAGGGGATTCACCCCTCCACTTT. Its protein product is CASSVGRTGDSPLHF.

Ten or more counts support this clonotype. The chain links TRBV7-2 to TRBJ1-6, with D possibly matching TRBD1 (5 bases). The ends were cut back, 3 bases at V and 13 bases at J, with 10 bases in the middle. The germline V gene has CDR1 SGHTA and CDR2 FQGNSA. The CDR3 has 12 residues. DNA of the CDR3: TGTGCCAGCAGCTTTGACAGCGGGCCCCTCCACTTT. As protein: CASSFDSGPLHF. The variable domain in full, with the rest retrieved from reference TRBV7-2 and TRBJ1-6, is GAGVSQSPSNKVTEKGKDVELRCDPISGHTALYWYRQSLGQGLEFLIYFQGNSAPDKSGLPSDRFSAERTGGSVSTLTIQRTQQEDSAVYLCASSFDSGPLHFGNGTRLTVT.

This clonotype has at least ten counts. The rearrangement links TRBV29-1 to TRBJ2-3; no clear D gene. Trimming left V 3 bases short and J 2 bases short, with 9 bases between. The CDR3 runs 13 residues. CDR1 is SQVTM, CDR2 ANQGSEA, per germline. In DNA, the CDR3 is TGCAGCGTTGAGGTCAGCCTCACAGATACGCAGTATTTT. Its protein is CSVEVSLTDTQYF.